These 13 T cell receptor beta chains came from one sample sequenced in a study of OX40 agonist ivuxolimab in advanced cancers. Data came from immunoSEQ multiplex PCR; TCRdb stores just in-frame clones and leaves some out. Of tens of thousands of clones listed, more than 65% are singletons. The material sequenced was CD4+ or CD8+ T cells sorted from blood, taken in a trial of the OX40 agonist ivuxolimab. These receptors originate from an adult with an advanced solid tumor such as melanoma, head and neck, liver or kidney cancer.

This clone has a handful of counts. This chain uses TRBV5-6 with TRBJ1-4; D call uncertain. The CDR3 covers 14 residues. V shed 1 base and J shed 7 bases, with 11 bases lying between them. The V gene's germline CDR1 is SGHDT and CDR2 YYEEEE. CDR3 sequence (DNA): TGTGCCAGCAGCTTGCTGGCGGTAGGTGAAAAACTGTTTTTT. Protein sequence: CASSLLAVGEKLFF.

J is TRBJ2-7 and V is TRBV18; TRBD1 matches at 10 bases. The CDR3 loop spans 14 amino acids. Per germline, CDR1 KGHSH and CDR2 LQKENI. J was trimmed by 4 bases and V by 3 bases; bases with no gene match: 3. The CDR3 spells CASSPGDRGYEQYF. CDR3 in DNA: TGTGCCAGCTCACCGGGGGACAGGGGATACGAGCAGTACTTC.

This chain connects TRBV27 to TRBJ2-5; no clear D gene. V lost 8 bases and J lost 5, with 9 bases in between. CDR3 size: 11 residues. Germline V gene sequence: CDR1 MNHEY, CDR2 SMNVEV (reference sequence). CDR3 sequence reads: CASPTWETQYF. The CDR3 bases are TGTGCCAGCCCGACTTGGGAGACCCAGTACTTC.

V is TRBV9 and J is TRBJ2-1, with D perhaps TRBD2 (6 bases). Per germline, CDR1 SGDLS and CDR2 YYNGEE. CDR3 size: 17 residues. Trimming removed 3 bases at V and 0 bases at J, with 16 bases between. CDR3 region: CASSAPRDSSSYNEQFF. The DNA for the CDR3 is TGTGCCAGCAGCGCCCCCCGGGACTCTAGCTCCTACAATGAGCAGTTCTTC.

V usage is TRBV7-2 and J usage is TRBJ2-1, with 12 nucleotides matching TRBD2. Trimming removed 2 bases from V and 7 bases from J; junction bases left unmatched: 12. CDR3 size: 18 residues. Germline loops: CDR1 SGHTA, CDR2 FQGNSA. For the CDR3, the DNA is TGTGCCAGCAGCTTACCCAGTCTAACGGGACTAGCGGGTAATGAGCAGTTCTTC. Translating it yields CASSLPSLTGLAGNEQFF.

The CDR3 DNA reads as TGTGCCAGCAGTTTGTTCGCGGGGGAGTTGGACGAGCAGTACTTC. Protein sequence: CASSLFAGELDEQYF. The gene calls are TRBV13 and TRBJ2-7; TRBD2 agrees at 7 bases. Germline loops: CDR1 PRHDT, CDR2 FYEKMQ (reference sequence). J lost 5 bases, V lost 6 bases, and 13 bases had no gene match. The CDR3 is 15 amino acids.

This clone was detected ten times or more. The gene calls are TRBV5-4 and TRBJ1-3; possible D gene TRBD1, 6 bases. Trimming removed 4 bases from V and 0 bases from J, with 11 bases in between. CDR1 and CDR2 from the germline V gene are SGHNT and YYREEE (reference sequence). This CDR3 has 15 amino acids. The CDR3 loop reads CASSAGDISGNTIYF. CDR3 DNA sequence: TGTGCCAGCAGCGCGGGGGACATCTCTGGAAACACCATATATTTT.

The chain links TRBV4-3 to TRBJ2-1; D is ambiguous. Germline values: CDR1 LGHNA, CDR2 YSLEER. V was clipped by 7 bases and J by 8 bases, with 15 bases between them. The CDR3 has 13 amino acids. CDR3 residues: CASNHSLGHEQFF. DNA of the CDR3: TGCGCCAGCAACCATAGCCTAGGACATGAGCAGTTCTTC.

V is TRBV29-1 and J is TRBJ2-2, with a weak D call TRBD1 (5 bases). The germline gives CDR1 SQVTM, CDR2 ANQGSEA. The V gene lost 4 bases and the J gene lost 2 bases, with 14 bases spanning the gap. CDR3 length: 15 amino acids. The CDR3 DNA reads TGCAGCGTTGCTCACCCAGGACATAACACCGGGGAGCTGTTTTTT. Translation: CSVAHPGHNTGELFF.

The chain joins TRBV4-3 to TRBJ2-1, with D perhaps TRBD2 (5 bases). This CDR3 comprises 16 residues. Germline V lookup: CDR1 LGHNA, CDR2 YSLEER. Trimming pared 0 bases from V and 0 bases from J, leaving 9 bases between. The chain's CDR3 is CASSQEGLSSYNEQFF. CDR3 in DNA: TGCGCCAGCAGCCAAGAAGGACTGAGCTCCTACAATGAGCAGTTCTTC.

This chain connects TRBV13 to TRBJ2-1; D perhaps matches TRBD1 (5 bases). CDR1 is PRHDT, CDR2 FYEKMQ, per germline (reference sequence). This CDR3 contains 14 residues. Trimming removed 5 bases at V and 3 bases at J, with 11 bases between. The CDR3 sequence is CASSPGQGYNEQFF. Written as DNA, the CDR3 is TGTGCCAGCAGCCCAGGGCAGGGCTACAATGAGCAGTTCTTC.

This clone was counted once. CDR3 sequence reads: CASSLGTGYNEQFF. Written as DNA, the CDR3 is TGTGCCAGCAGTTTAGGGACAGGCTACAATGAGCAGTTCTTC. The chain joins TRBV27 to TRBJ2-1, with 8 bases aligning to TRBD1. CDR3 length: 14 amino acids. The germline CDR1 and CDR2 sequences are MNHEY and SMNVEV (reference sequence). V lost 2 bases to trimming and J lost 3 bases; unmatched junction nucleotides: 0.

The CDR3 spells CASSQGNRPGAGTDTQYF. CDR3 nucleotide sequence: TGCGCCAGCAGCCAAGGGAATAGGCCAGGGGCGGGCACAGATACGCAGTATTTT. V is TRBV4-1 and J is TRBJ2-3; D may be TRBD1 (6 bases). CDR1 is MGHRA and CDR2 is YSYEKL in the germline V gene. V dropped 1 base and J dropped 1 base, with 18 bases sitting between them. The CDR3 is made up of 18 amino acids.